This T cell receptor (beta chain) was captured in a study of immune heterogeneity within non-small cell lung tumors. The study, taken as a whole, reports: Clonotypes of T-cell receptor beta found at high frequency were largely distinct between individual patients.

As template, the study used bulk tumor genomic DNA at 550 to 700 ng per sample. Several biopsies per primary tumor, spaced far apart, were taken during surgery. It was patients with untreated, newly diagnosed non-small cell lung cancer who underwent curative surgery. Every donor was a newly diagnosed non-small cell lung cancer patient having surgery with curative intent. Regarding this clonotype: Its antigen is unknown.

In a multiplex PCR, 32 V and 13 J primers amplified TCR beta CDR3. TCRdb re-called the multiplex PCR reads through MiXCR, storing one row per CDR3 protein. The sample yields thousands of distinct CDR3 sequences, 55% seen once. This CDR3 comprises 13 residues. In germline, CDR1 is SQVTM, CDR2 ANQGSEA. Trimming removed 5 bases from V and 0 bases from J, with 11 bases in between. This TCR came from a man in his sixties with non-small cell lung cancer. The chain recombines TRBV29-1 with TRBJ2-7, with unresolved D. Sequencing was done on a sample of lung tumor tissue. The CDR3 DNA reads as TGCAGCGTTAAGGCAGCCAACTCCTACGAGCAGTACTTC. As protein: CSVKAANSYEQYF.